Each of the 30 T cell receptor beta chains below was sequenced from the same sample in a study of preoperative IRX-2 immunotherapy in early breast cancer. This table comes from immunoSEQ multiplex PCR, and its TCRdb copy is limited to in-frame clones, with some not included. Among roughly 30,000 clones listed, 82% were seen once. The treatment was: preoperative locoregional IRX-2 cytokine immunotherapy. This material was acquired from a patient treated with IRX-2 immunotherapy. The receptors here all came from a human donor with breast cancer.

The J gene is TRBJ2-1, the V gene TRBV14, with D possibly TRBD2 on 5 matching bases. V was cut by 1 base and J by 5 bases, with 9 bases left in between. CDR1 and CDR2 from the germline V gene are SGHDN and FVKESK. The CDR3 totals 14 residues. For the CDR3, the DNA is TGTGCCAGCAGCCAAGTTGAAGCGGACAATGAGCAGTTCTTC. Translation gives CASSQVEADNEQFF.

The chain employs TRBV11-3 and TRBJ2-3, with TRBD1 identical over 8 bases. CDR1 is SGHNT, CDR2 YENEEA, per germline. V lost 5 bases, J lost 0 bases, and 10 bases stayed unmatched. The CDR3 is 17 amino acids. The CDR3 nucleotides read TGTGCCAGCAGCCCGCGACAGGGGATAGCTAGCACAGATACGCAGTATTTT. Its protein product is CASSPRQGIASTDTQYF.

This chain joins TRBV6-8 and TRBJ1-4; a possible D gene is TRBD1 (6 bases). The CDR3 runs 16 residues. Germline V gene lookup returns CDR1 MNHGY and CDR2 SAAAGT. The V end was cut by 0 bases, the J end by 3 bases, with 11 bases between. In nucleotides, the CDR3 is TGTGCCAGCAGTTACTCTTGGGGACATTCTAATGAAAAACTGTTTTTT. Its translation: CASSYSWGHSNEKLFF.

The chain carries TRBV30 and TRBJ1-4; no firm D call. The CDR3 is 13 amino acids. V shed 4 bases and J shed 5 bases, with 11 bases lying between them. Per the germline V gene, CDR1 is GTSNPN and CDR2 is SVGIG (reference sequence). The CDR3 here is CAWTGGRNEKLFF. Written as DNA, the CDR3 is TGTGCCTGGACGGGTGGCAGAAATGAAAAACTGTTTTTT.

Only one count was recorded for this clone. J is TRBJ1-2 and V is TRBV18; D unclear. V was cut by 3 bases and J by 8 bases, with 22 bases left in between. The length of the CDR3 is 16 residues. Germline V CDR1 and CDR2: KGHSH, LQKENI. The CDR3 sequence: CASSPTREPPRRGYTF. CDR3 nucleotide sequence: TGTGCCAGCTCACCTACCCGGGAACCACCGAGGCGGGGCTACACCTTC.

J is TRBJ1-5 and V is TRBV10-2; no clear D gene. Germline V lookup: CDR1 WSHSY, CDR2 SAAADI. The CDR3 extends over 14 amino acids. The ends were cut back, 6 bases at V and 10 bases at J, with 19 bases in the middle. The CDR3 here is CASRPAGYGQPQHF. The CDR3 nucleotides read TGCGCCAGCAGGCCGGCCGGGTACGGTCAACCCCAGCATTTT.

This chain's CDR3 is CASSKWADGRETQYF. The CDR3 DNA reads as TGTGCCAGCAGCAAGTGGGCGGATGGACGAGAGACCCAGTACTTC. The rearrangement links TRBV7-1 to TRBJ2-5, with unresolved D. TRBV7-1 is sorted into the ORF group, with uncertain function. V was cut by 5 bases and J by 4 bases, with 17 bases left in between. The CDR3 has 15 residues.

J is TRBJ1-6 and V is TRBV11-3, with TRBD1 matching over 7 bases. This CDR3 region has 14 residues. The V gene's germline CDR1 is SGHNT and CDR2 YENEEA. V lost 5 bases to trimming and J lost 14 bases; unmatched junction nucleotides: 12. CDR3 in DNA: TGTGCCAGCAGCCCTGGGACAGTAGTTACGGCCCTCCACTTT. This encodes CASSPGTVVTALHF.

The J gene is TRBJ2-7, the V gene TRBV11-3; D possibly corresponds to TRBD1 (5 bases). Between the trimmed V and J ends, which lost 0 bases and 5 bases, there was a span of 23 bases. CDR1 is SGHNT, CDR2 YENEEA, per germline. This CDR3 is 18 amino acids long. The CDR3 DNA reads as TGTGCCAGCAGCTTAGAAGCGCGTTGGGTGGCAGGGTCGGACGAGCAGTACTTC. This codes for CASSLEARWVAGSDEQYF. The whole variable domain, filled in from reference TRBV11-3 and TRBJ2-7, reads EAGVVQSPRYKIIEKKQPVAFWCNPISGHNTLYWYLQNLGQGPELLIRYENEEAVDDSQLPKDRFSAERLKGVDSTLKIQPAELGDSAVYLCASSLEARWVAGSDEQYFGPGTRLTVT.

The chain recombines TRBV7-6 with TRBJ2-7; D ambiguous. Germline values: CDR1 SGHVS, CDR2 FNYEAQ. Trimming took off 3 bases at V and 2 bases at J, with 14 bases between the two ends. The CDR3 consists of 15 residues. CDR3 sequence reads: CASSLGNLVPYEQYF. The CDR3 nucleotides are TGTGCCAGCAGCTTGGGCAATCTGGTGCCCTACGAGCAGTACTTC.

This rearrangement joins TRBV7-8 to TRBJ2-2, with D unresolved. The CDR3 runs to 13 residues. Per germline, CDR1 SGHVS and CDR2 FQNEAQ. The V end lost 1 base, the J end lost 7 bases, and 7 bases lay between the germline ends. Here the CDR3 DNA reads TGTGCCAGCAGCTTAGTCCCGGGCGGGGAGCTGTTTTTT. Protein product: CASSLVPGGELFF.

This sequence joins TRBV7-4 and TRBJ1-3; tentative D call: TRBD1 (5 bases). Trimming took 5 bases from V and 0 from J, leaving 8 bases between them. This CDR3 spans 14 amino acids. The germline V gene encodes CDR1 SGHVT and CDR2 SQSDAQ. CDR3 in DNA: TGTGCCAGCAGCGAAGGACACTCTGGAAACACCATATATTTT. It specifies CASSEGHSGNTIYF.

The CDR3 region is CASSEYDRNAGELFF. CDR3 sequence (DNA): TGTGCCAGCAGTGAATACGACAGGAACGCCGGGGAGCTGTTTTTT. The V and J genes are TRBV22-1 and TRBJ2-2; the DNA was not used to check the table's D call, TRBD1. TRBV22-1 constitutes a pseudogene. This CDR3 has 15 amino acids.

This clone was found once. The chain is built from TRBV5-3 and TRBJ1-5; tentatively, D is TRBD1 (5 bases). TRBV5-3 carries the ORF label, with uncertain function. Trimming shortened V by 4 bases and J by 0 bases, and 11 bases separated the two germline ends. This CDR3 spans 15 amino acids. CDR3 region: CARSLGRNSNQPQHF. As DNA, the CDR3 is TGTGCCAGAAGCCTGGGGCGTAATAGCAATCAGCCCCAGCATTTT.

The rearrangement links TRBV11-3 to TRBJ2-7; 7 bases agree with TRBD1. This CDR3 region has 14 residues. V gave up 3 bases and J gave up 6 bases; unmatched junction bases: 8. The germline V gene encodes CDR1 SGHNT and CDR2 YENEEA. CDR3 DNA: TGTGCCAGCAGCTTGGGACAGTTTGGTTCCGAGCAGTACTTC. Translation gives CASSLGQFGSEQYF.

This chain uses TRBV11-3 with TRBJ2-7, with 11 bases identical to TRBD2. In germline, CDR1 is SGHNT, CDR2 YENEEA. The CDR3 sequence is 14 residues long. V dropped 5 bases and J dropped 5; count of bases not matched to a gene: 5. CDR3 sequence (DNA): TGTGCCAGCAGCAAGAAGACTAGCGGGAACGAGCAGTACTTC. Translated: CASSKKTSGNEQYF.

J is TRBJ2-5 and V is TRBV1; the D call TRBD2 from the table was never checked on the DNA. TRBV1 is a pseudogene. The CDR3 is 17 residues long. In DNA, the CDR3 is TGCGCCAGCAGCCAAGATCAGTGGCGGGGGAGGTTGGAGACCCAGTACTTC. It encodes CASSQDQWRGRLETQYF.

The rearrangement uses TRBV28 and TRBJ1-1; D ambiguous. Trimming removed 5 bases at V and 7 bases at J, with 14 bases between. Germline CDR1 is MDHEN and CDR2 is SYDVKM. This CDR3 contains 13 residues. CDR3 amino acids: CASSTPTRGEAFF. For the CDR3, the DNA is TGTGCCAGCAGTACCCCGACACGGGGTGAAGCTTTCTTT.

This clone occurred once. This chain links TRBV18 with TRBJ2-7; unclear D gene. Germline V gene lookup returns CDR1 KGHSH and CDR2 LQKENI. V shed 3 bases and J shed 5 bases, with 8 bases lying between them. CDR3 length: 12 amino acids. In DNA, the CDR3 is TGTGCCAGCTCACCCCTTGGACACGAGCAGTACTTC. Protein: CASSPLGHEQYF.

The rearrangement uses TRBV5-1 and TRBJ1-1, with no clear D. The CDR3 runs to 15 residues. In germline, CDR1 is SGHRS, CDR2 YFSETQ. Trimming pared 0 bases from V and 4 bases from J, leaving 13 bases between. This CDR3 reads CASSLESTAFTEAFF. In DNA, the CDR3 is TGCGCCAGCAGCTTGGAGTCCACTGCCTTCACTGAAGCTTTCTTT. Full variable domain (rest looked up from reference TRBV5-1 and TRBJ1-1): KAGVTQTPRYLIKTRGQQVTLSCSPISGHRSVSWYQQTPGQGLQFLFEYFSETQRNKGNFPGRFSGRQFSNSRSEMNVSTLELGDSALYLCASSLESTAFTEAFFGQGTRLTVV.

V is TRBV19 and J is TRBJ1-5; D call uncertain. Trimming cost V 5 bases and J 0 bases, with 11 bases left between them. CDR1 is LNHDA, CDR2 SQIVND, per germline (reference sequence). CDR3 length: 15 amino acids. Here the CDR3 DNA reads TGTGCCAGTAGTGGAGGATTTTATAGCAATCAGCCCCAGCATTTT. This translates into CASSGGFYSNQPQHF.

CDR3 bases: TGTGCCAGCAGCTTTTGGCGGGAGCGCAATGAGCAGTTCTTC. This gives the protein CASSFWRERNEQFF. The V call is TRBV11-3, the J call TRBJ2-1; 7 bases align to TRBD2. The CDR3 length is 14 residues. Trimming cost V 3 bases and J 6 bases; bases outside gene matches: 5. Germline lookup yields CDR1 SGHNT and CDR2 YENEEA.

The chain has TRBV28 and TRBJ2-7, with D hard to call. Trimming removed 6 bases from V and 3 bases from J, with 12 bases in between. The germline gives CDR1 MDHEN, CDR2 SYDVKM. There are 13 residues in the CDR3. The CDR3 reads CASSWPSFYEQYF. CDR3 nucleotides: TGTGCCAGCAGCTGGCCGTCTTTCTACGAGCAGTACTTC.

Regarding this clone: One junction end disagrees with the germline gene, perhaps due to a read error. This chain joins TRBV7-1 and TRBJ2-7, with TRBD2 matching over 10 bases. TRBV7-1 is recorded as an ORF, its role being uncertain. This CDR3 has 15 amino acids. The CDR3 protein is CASSPLAGVSHEQYF. For the CDR3, the DNA is TGTGCCAGCAGCCCTCTAGCGGGAGTCTCCCACGAGCAGTACTTC.

V and J are TRBV30 and TRBJ2-7; no reliable D call. Germline assignment: CDR1 GTSNPN and CDR2 SVGIG (reference sequence). Trimming cost V 2 bases and J 9 bases, with 14 bases left between them. The CDR3 sequence is 12 residues long. The CDR3 bases are TGTGCCTGGAGTAGAGGTCCCGTCGTGCAGTACTTC. Translation: CAWSRGPVVQYF.

The V call is TRBV5-1, the J call TRBJ1-4; maybe TRBD1 (6 bases). The CDR3 extends over 14 amino acids. The germline V gene encodes CDR1 SGHRS and CDR2 YFSETQ. Trimming cost V 4 bases and J 0 bases, with 7 bases left between them. As DNA, the CDR3 is TGCGCCAGCAGCCGACAGGCAACTAATGAAAAACTGTTTTTT. Protein: CASSRQATNEKLFF. The whole variable domain, filled in from reference TRBV5-1 and TRBJ1-4, reads KAGVTQTPRYLIKTRGQQVTLSCSPISGHRSVSWYQQTPGQGLQFLFEYFSETQRNKGNFPGRFSGRQFSNSRSEMNVSTLELGDSALYLCASSRQATNEKLFFGSGTQLSVL.

In its sample, this clone was seen a few times. The chain has TRBV11-3 and TRBJ1-1; D unclear. Germline values: CDR1 SGHNT, CDR2 YENEEA. The CDR3 is 14 amino acids. V lost 4 bases, J lost 1 base, and 10 bases lay in between. The CDR3 region is CASSWGMENTEAFF. Written as DNA, the CDR3 is TGTGCCAGCAGCTGGGGAATGGAGAACACTGAAGCTTTCTTT.

The rearrangement joins TRBV14 to TRBJ1-2, with 7 bases that match TRBD1. The V segment lost 0 bases and the J segment 5 bases; nucleotides outside the gene matches: 6. Germline-derived CDR1 and CDR2 are SGHDN and FVKESK. CDR3 length: 15 residues. CDR3 in DNA: TGTGCCAGCAGCCAAGATCAAGGGGGCCGGTATGGCTACACCTTC. It translates to CASSQDQGGRYGYTF.

The chain is built from TRBV11-3 and TRBJ2-7; 12 positions match TRBD2. This CDR3 region has 20 residues. Looked up from germline, CDR1 is SGHNT and CDR2 is YENEEA. V lost 0 bases to trimming and J lost 5 bases; unmatched junction nucleotides: 17. The CDR3 sequence is CASSLEPAGSRLAGGNEQYF. The CDR3 nucleotides read TGTGCCAGCAGCTTAGAGCCAGCGGGGTCTAGGCTAGCGGGAGGGAACGAGCAGTACTTC.

This chain joins TRBV6-8 and TRBJ1-5, with D perhaps TRBD1 (6 bases). The CDR3 totals 14 residues. V lost 0 bases and J lost 7, with 10 bases in between. CDR1 and CDR2 (germline): MNHGY, SAAAGT. The CDR3 protein is CASSYSHRDQPQHF. CDR3 in DNA: TGTGCCAGCAGTTACTCTCACAGGGACCAGCCCCAGCATTTT.